The 14 T cell receptor beta chains below all came from one sample that was sequenced in a study of shared T cell receptors in the human thymus. Method: immunoSEQ multiplex PCR; TCRdb's copy keeps in-frame clones and lacks some. The sample includes 640,000 or so clones, around 87% of them seen just once. This sample also belongs to another study, concerning human thymus T cells.

Sequenced material: thymocytes. These receptor sequences come from a boy less than two years old with a congenital heart defect.

The genes are TRBV7-4 and TRBJ2-5; unclear D gene. Trimming removed 4 bases at V and 2 bases at J, with 2 bases between. CDR1 is SGHVT and CDR2 is SQSDAQ in the germline V gene. The CDR3 loop spans 11 amino acids. CDR3 loop: CASSSQETQYF. The CDR3 DNA reads TGTGCCAGCAGCTCACAAGAGACCCAGTACTTC.

The CDR3 protein is CASWRKRGPRNEQFF. The CDR3, as DNA: TGTGCCAGCTGGCGAAAGAGAGGGCCACGGAATGAGCAGTTCTTC. The chain has TRBV6-5 and TRBJ2-1; tentatively, D is TRBD2 (5 bases). V was clipped by 8 bases and J by 7 bases, with 21 bases between them. Germline V gene data show CDR1 as MNHEY and CDR2 as SVGAGI. CDR3 size: 15 residues.

The gene calls are TRBV19 and TRBJ2-7, with TRBD1 as a possible D gene (5 bases). V was clipped by 3 bases and J by 3 bases, with 9 bases between them. Germline loops: CDR1 LNHDA, CDR2 SQIVND (reference sequence). The CDR3 spans 13 residues. The CDR3 bases are TGTGCCAGTAGTATGTCTCAGGGCTACGAGCAGTACTTC. Its translation: CASSMSQGYEQYF.

J is TRBJ2-7 and V is TRBV2, with TRBD1 identical over 10 bases. V lost 6 bases and J lost 4; bases outside the gene matches: 9. The CDR3 sequence is 15 residues long. Looked up from germline, CDR1 is SNHLY and CDR2 is FYNNEI. CDR3 sequence (DNA): TGTGCCAGCAGGGCGGAGACAGGGGGCAAATACGAGCAGTACTTC. Translation gives CASRAETGGKYEQYF.

This clone appeared a single time. J is TRBJ2-3 and V is TRBV5-4; D not certain. Germline lookup yields CDR1 SGHNT and CDR2 YYREEE (reference sequence). The CDR3 totals 12 residues. Trimming took 2 bases from V and 7 from J, leaving 8 bases between them. As DNA, the CDR3 is TGTGCCAGCAGCTTCCCTCCCCATACGCAGTATTTT. Encoded protein: CASSFPPHTQYF.

This clone was recorded a few times. V gene TRBV10-3 combines with J gene TRBJ2-7; D unclear. V was pared by 3 bases and J by 3 bases, with 9 bases between. The CDR3 covers 13 residues. Germline CDR1 and CDR2: ENHRY and SYGVKD. CDR3 bases: TGTGCCATCAGTGAATTCGAGCGCTACGAGCAGTACTTC. It is translated as CAISEFERYEQYF.

The chain is built from TRBV28 and TRBJ1-5; D gene ambiguous. The CDR3 is 12 residues long. Between the trimmed V and J ends, which lost 0 bases and 11 bases, there was a span of 8 bases. Germline-derived CDR1 and CDR2 are MDHEN and SYDVKM. The CDR3 spells CASSLCHRAQHF. The CDR3, as DNA: TGTGCCAGCAGTTTATGCCATCGGGCCCAGCATTTT.

The chain links TRBV5-8 to TRBJ1-3; D may be TRBD1 (6 bases). V was shortened by 2 bases and J by 0 bases, with 12 bases between the two germline ends. Germline loops: CDR1 SGHTS, CDR2 YDEGEE. The CDR3 extends over 16 amino acids. CDR3: CASSFTGILSGNTIYF. The CDR3 DNA follows: TGTGCCAGCAGCTTTACAGGGATCCTCTCTGGAAACACCATATATTTT. The entire variable domain, with the rest obtained from reference TRBV5-8 and TRBJ1-3, is as follows: EAGVTQSPTHLIKTRGQQATLRCSPISGHTSVYWYQQALGLGLQFLLWYDEGEERNRGNFPPRFSGRQFPNYSSELNVNALELEDSALYLCASSFTGILSGNTIYFGEGSWLTVV.

The chain combines TRBV14 with TRBJ2-1; 7 bases are a match to TRBD2. Trimming took 0 bases from V and 5 from J; bases not matched to a gene: 10. This CDR3 contains 17 residues. CDR1 SGHDN and CDR2 FVKESK come from the germline V gene. The CDR3: CASSQEPPGRANNEQFF. CDR3 bases: TGTGCCAGCAGCCAAGAACCCCCAGGGAGGGCAAACAATGAGCAGTTCTTC.

V is TRBV18 and J is TRBJ2-6, with D possibly matching TRBD2 (6 bases). The germline V and J ends were trimmed by 6 bases and 4 bases, with 25 bases remaining between them. Per the germline V gene, CDR1 is KGHSH and CDR2 is LQKENI. The CDR3 loop spans 19 amino acids. This CDR3 is CASSPRESAGLSGANVLTF. CDR3 nucleotides: TGTGCCAGCTCCCCTCGAGAAAGTGCGGGGCTCTCGGGGGCCAACGTCCTGACTTTC. Based on the CDR3 plus reference TRBV18 and TRBJ2-6, the full variable domain is NAGVMQNPRHLVRRRGQEARLRCSPMKGHSHVYWYRQLPEEGLKFMVYLQKENIIDESGMPKERFSAEFPKEGPSILRIQQVVRGDSAAYFCASSPRESAGLSGANVLTFGAGSRLTVL.

V gene TRBV25-1 combines with J gene TRBJ2-7, with 11 bases lining up with TRBD2. Germline trimming cut 6 bases from V and 5 bases from J; bases unmatched to any gene: 3. CDR3 length equals 13 residues. CDR1 is MGHDK, CDR2 SYGVNS, per germline. The DNA of the CDR3 is TGTGCCAGCAGGAGACTAGCGGGAAACGAGCAGTACTTC. It specifies CASRRLAGNEQYF.

The V and J genes are TRBV6-4 and TRBJ2-7, with 8 bases fitting TRBD1. The CDR3 sequence is 16 residues long. V lost 8 bases, J lost 4 bases, and 16 bases stayed unmatched. Looked up from germline, CDR1 is MRHNA and CDR2 is SNTAGT. The CDR3 protein is CASRSSDRGRVYEQYF. CDR3 in DNA: TGTGCCAGCCGGAGTTCCGACAGGGGAAGGGTGTACGAGCAGTACTTC.

The V and J genes are TRBV7-9 and TRBJ2-5; D possibly corresponds to TRBD1 (5 bases). The CDR3 totals 14 residues. Trimming took off 3 bases at V and 2 bases at J, with 10 bases between the two ends. Germline values: CDR1 SEHNR, CDR2 FQNEAQ (reference sequence). This CDR3 is CASSLKQDQETQYF. Here the CDR3 DNA reads TGTGCCAGCAGCTTGAAACAGGATCAAGAGACCCAGTACTTC.

The gene calls are TRBV19 and TRBJ2-2; 7 bases line up with TRBD1. Trimming at V came to 4 bases and at J to 0 bases, leaving 8 bases not matched to a gene. CDR3 length equals 17 residues. Germline V gene lookup returns CDR1 LNHDA and CDR2 SQIVND (reference sequence). For the CDR3, the DNA is TGTGCCAGTAGTAGCCACAGGGGTCAGACGAACACCGGGGAGCTGTTTTTT. Its protein is CASSSHRGQTNTGELFF.